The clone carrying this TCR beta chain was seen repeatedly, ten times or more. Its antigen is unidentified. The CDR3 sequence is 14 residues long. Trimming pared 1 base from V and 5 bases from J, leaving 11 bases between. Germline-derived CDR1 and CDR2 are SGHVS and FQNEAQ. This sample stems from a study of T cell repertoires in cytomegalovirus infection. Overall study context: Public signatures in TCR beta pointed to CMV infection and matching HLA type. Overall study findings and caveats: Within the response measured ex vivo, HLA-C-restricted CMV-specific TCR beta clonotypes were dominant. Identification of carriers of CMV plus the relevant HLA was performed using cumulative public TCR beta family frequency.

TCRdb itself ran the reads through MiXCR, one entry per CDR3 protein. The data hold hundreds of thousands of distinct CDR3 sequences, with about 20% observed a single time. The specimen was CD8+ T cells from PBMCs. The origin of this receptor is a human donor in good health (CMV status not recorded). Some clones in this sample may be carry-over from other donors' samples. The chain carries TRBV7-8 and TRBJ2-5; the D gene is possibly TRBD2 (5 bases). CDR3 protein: CASSLELSGETQYF. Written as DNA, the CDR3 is TGTGCCAGCAGCTTAGAACTCTCGGGGGAGACCCAGTACTTC.